These 18 T cell receptor beta chains were all obtained from the same sample, sequenced in a study of blood T cell repertoires in COVID-19. Libraries were prepared by immunoSEQ multiplex PCR; TCRdb keeps only in-frame clonotypes and omits some of them. The table records a few hundred thousand clones, 85% to 90% of them present only once. Source material: PBMCs or T cells enriched from blood (not recorded which). These receptor sequences come from a woman younger than 30 who had recovered from COVID-19.

The rearrangement links TRBV5-1 to TRBJ1-3, with D hard to call. The V and J ends lost 0 bases and 3 bases respectively, with 7 bases between them. Germline V gives CDR1 SGHRS, CDR2 YFSETQ. The CDR3 runs 14 residues. The CDR3 bases are TGCGCCAGCAGCTTGGACTCTGATGGAAACACCATATATTTT. Its translation is CASSLDSDGNTIYF.

This clone is a singleton in its sample. J is TRBJ1-1 and V is TRBV11-2; 9 nucleotides align to TRBD1. CDR1 is SGHAT, CDR2 FQNNGV, per germline. The CDR3 contains 15 residues. Losses at the gene ends were 4 bases for V and 5 bases for J; bases not matched to a gene: 8. CDR3: CASSSQPDRGTEAFF. The CDR3 nucleotides read TGTGCCAGCAGCTCTCAGCCGGACAGGGGTACTGAAGCTTTCTTT.

This chain uses TRBV6-1 with TRBJ1-5; D is possibly TRBD1 (5 bases). CDR1 MNHNS and CDR2 SASEGT come from the germline V gene. The V end lost 1 base, the J end lost 7 bases, and 14 bases lay between the germline ends. The CDR3 runs to 15 residues. The CDR3 DNA reads as TGTGCCAGCAGTGAAGTCGGGGGTTCGTACCAGCCCCAGCATTTT. Its translation: CASSEVGGSYQPQHF.

The chain employs TRBV4-1 and TRBJ2-7; TRBD2 aligns across 8 bases. CDR1 is MGHRA, CDR2 YSYEKL, per germline. Germline trimming cut 0 bases from V and 4 bases from J; bases unmatched to any gene: 8. This CDR3 is 16 amino acids long. The CDR3 loop is CASSQEEFGGAYEQYF. In DNA, the CDR3 is TGCGCCAGCAGCCAAGAAGAATTCGGGGGGGCATACGAGCAGTACTTC.

The genes are TRBV7-9 and TRBJ1-4; TRBD1 agrees at 7 bases. This CDR3 contains 13 residues. The V gene end was trimmed by 5 bases and the J gene end by 7 bases; junction bases not matched to a gene: 4. Germline V CDR1 and CDR2: SEHNR, FQNEAQ (reference sequence). CDR3 sequence: CASSTGTAEKLFF. CDR3 bases: TGTGCCAGCAGCACGGGGACAGCTGAAAAACTGTTTTTT.

In the case of this clone: Different DNA sequences within this sample yield the same CDR3. The V gene is TRBV28, the J gene TRBJ1-2, with TRBD1 matching over 7 bases. Germline CDR1 and CDR2: MDHEN and SYDVKM. Unmatched junction bases numbered 3, after V lost 3 bases and J lost 5 bases. This CDR3 is built from 13 residues. The CDR3 DNA reads as TGTGCCAGCAGTTTCGGGGACAGTTATGGCTACACCTTC. Translated, it gives CASSFGDSYGYTF.

This rearrangement joins TRBV2 to TRBJ1-6, with D perhaps matching TRBD1 (6 bases). The V end was cut by 5 bases, the J end by 4 bases, with 9 bases between. The germline V gene has CDR1 SNHLY and CDR2 FYNNEI. The CDR3 sequence is 14 residues long. DNA for the CDR3: TGTGCCAGCAGTCCAGGACAGTATAATTCACCCCTCCACTTT. It translates to CASSPGQYNSPLHF. Complete variable domain (other parts from reference TRBV2 and TRBJ1-6): EPEVTQTPSHQVTQMGQEVILRCVPISNHLYFYWYRQILGQKVEFLVSFYNNEISEKSEIFDDQFSVERPDGSNFTLKIRSTKLEDSAMYFCASSPGQYNSPLHFGNGTRLTVT.

J is TRBJ2-3 and V is TRBV2, with D possibly TRBD2 on 6 matching bases. CDR1 is SNHLY, CDR2 FYNNEI, per germline. The CDR3 is made up of 15 amino acids. V gave up 4 bases and J gave up 0 bases, with 11 bases separating them. The CDR3 loop reads CASSGRGASTDTQYF. The CDR3 coding sequence is TGTGCCAGCAGTGGGAGGGGTGCTAGCACAGATACGCAGTATTTT.

The V gene is TRBV2, the J gene TRBJ1-6, with 9 bases aligning to TRBD1. Germline loops: CDR1 SNHLY, CDR2 FYNNEI. The CDR3 covers 15 residues. The ends lost 4 bases at V and 7 bases at J; junction bases unmatched: 5. CDR3 in DNA: TGTGCCAGCAGTGGAGGTACAGGGGGCAATTCACCCCTCCACTTT. Protein sequence: CASSGGTGGNSPLHF.

This clone was found once. V and J are TRBV10-3 and TRBJ1-1; D ambiguous. Between the trimmed V and J ends, which lost 4 bases and 11 bases, there was a span of 11 bases. The CDR3 length is 11 residues. Germline loops: CDR1 ENHRY, CDR2 SYGVKD. The CDR3 nucleotides are TGTGCCATCAGTGGTTTGGGGAGGGCTTTCTTT. Translating gives CAISGLGRAFF.

This clone was detected once. The chain recombines TRBV28 with TRBJ1-5, with D unresolved. Trimming took off 5 bases at V and 9 bases at J, with 14 bases between the two ends. The CDR3 is 13 amino acids. Per germline, CDR1 MDHEN and CDR2 SYDVKM. This CDR3 reads CASSAWAVPPQHF. In DNA, the CDR3 is TGTGCCAGCAGTGCCTGGGCAGTTCCGCCCCAGCATTTT.

This sequence joins TRBV2 and TRBJ1-4, with a weak D call TRBD1 (6 bases). This CDR3 is built from 13 residues. CDR1 is SNHLY and CDR2 is FYNNEI in the germline V gene. The ends were cut back, 1 base at V and 12 bases at J, with 12 bases in the middle. The CDR3 protein is CASSEGGGEELFF. The DNA for the CDR3 is TGTGCCAGCAGTGAAGGAGGGGGTGAGGAACTGTTTTTT.

This chain uses TRBV28 with TRBJ2-7; D possibly corresponds to TRBD1 (6 bases). Trimming shortened V by 4 bases and J by 2 bases, and 15 bases separated the two germline ends. Germline V gene data show CDR1 as MDHEN and CDR2 as SYDVKM. This CDR3 contains 15 residues. This CDR3 is CASSYPGTIAYEQYF. CDR3 sequence (DNA): TGTGCCAGCAGTTACCCCGGGACAATAGCCTACGAGCAGTACTTC.

The genes are TRBV5-1 and TRBJ1-6; TRBD1 agrees at 10 bases. The CDR3 extends over 17 amino acids. Germline V CDR1 and CDR2: SGHRS, YFSETQ. The trim removed 5 bases at V and 0 bases at J, leaving 5 bases unmatched. Here the CDR3 DNA reads TGCGCCAGCAGGACAGGGGGCGCTGACTCCTATAATTCACCCCTCCACTTT. Translated, it gives CASRTGGADSYNSPLHF.

The chain couples TRBV2 to TRBJ2-7; D is uncertain. Deletions cut 3 bases from V and 7 bases from J, with 7 bases between. The CDR3 contains 11 residues. Germline assignment: CDR1 SNHLY and CDR2 FYNNEI. This CDR3 reads CASSDYMEQYF. The CDR3 nucleotides are TGTGCCAGCAGTGACTATATGGAGCAGTACTTC.

The J gene is TRBJ1-2, the V gene TRBV6-5; tentative D call: TRBD1 (5 bases). Per the germline V gene, CDR1 is MNHEY and CDR2 is SVGAGI. V was shortened by 9 bases and J by 4 bases, with 12 bases between the two germline ends. This CDR3 spans 12 amino acids. The CDR3: CASSRGGYGYTF. The CDR3 DNA follows: TGTGCCAGTTCACGGGGGGGCTATGGCTACACCTTC.

V gene TRBV5-4 combines with J gene TRBJ1-2; 7 positions agree with TRBD1. After removal of 4 bases from V and 1 base from J, the junction contained 7 bases not matched to a gene. Germline loops: CDR1 SGHNT, CDR2 YYREEE (reference sequence). CDR3 length: 15 residues. The CDR3 sequence is CASSQYRGHNYGYTF. Written as DNA, the CDR3 is TGTGCCAGCAGCCAATACAGGGGCCATAACTATGGCTACACCTTC.

V gene TRBV3-1 (or the pseudogene TRBV3-2) combines with J gene TRBJ2-1; D unclear. Trimming removed 4 bases from V and 2 bases from J, with 9 bases in between. CDR3 length: 14 residues. CDR1 and CDR2 from the germline V gene are LGHDT and YNNKEL (reference sequence). The CDR3 protein is CASSPRVAYNEQFF. CDR3 DNA: TGTGCCAGCAGCCCCCGGGTCGCCTACAATGAGCAGTTCTTC.